The 27 T cell receptor beta chains reported below all come from one sample, sequenced in a study of blood T cell dynamics during melanoma immunotherapy. The method was immunoSEQ multiplex PCR; TCRdb's version includes in-frame clones alone and lacks a portion of them. The sample has 9,900 or so clones, roughly 80% seen once. Time point noted: week 3, after first cycle of checkpoint inhibitor. This sample comprised blood, obtained from a patient treated with checkpoint blockade. The receptor source for this set is a human donor with melanoma.

This clone was recorded a few times. V is TRBV29-1 and J is TRBJ1-5, with D hard to call. The CDR3 covers 13 residues. Deletions cut 4 bases from V and 2 bases from J, with 9 bases between. CDR1 and CDR2 from the germline V gene are SQVTM and ANQGSEA. In DNA, the CDR3 is TGCAGCGTTGTGTCTCAGGGCAATCAGCCCCAGCATTTT. It specifies CSVVSQGNQPQHF.

This clone was counted once. The chain employs TRBV4-3 and TRBJ2-1, with 11 nucleotides matching TRBD1. The CDR3 has 15 residues. Per the germline V gene, CDR1 is LGHNA and CDR2 is YSLEER. V was pared by 1 base and J by 7 bases, with 3 bases of the junction left unmatched. CDR3 protein: CASSQGTGGWNEQFF. CDR3 bases: TGCGCCAGCAGCCAAGGGACAGGGGGCTGGAATGAGCAGTTCTTC.

The CDR3 DNA sequence: TGTGCCAGCAGCTTATGGTCCCGTGATAATGAAAAACTGTTTTTT. Its translation is CASSLWSRDNEKLFF. The rearrangement links TRBV11-2 to TRBJ1-4; D is unresolved. Trimming removed 2 bases at V and 4 bases at J, with 11 bases between. Looked up from germline, CDR1 is SGHAT and CDR2 is FQNNGV. The CDR3 spans 15 residues.

The chain uses TRBV21-1 and TRBJ2-5; TRBD1 was called by the table and not checked on the DNA. The J call is in doubt because the DNA end fits TRBJ2-7 better. TRBV21-1 counts as a pseudogene. The CDR3 runs 15 residues. CDR3 sequence (DNA): TGTGCCAGCGCTCTAGAGGGGACAGGGACCAACGAGCAGTACTTC. Amino acids: CASALEGTGTNEQYF.

The V gene is TRBV9, the J gene TRBJ1-1; 8 bases agree with TRBD1. This CDR3 is 16 amino acids long. The V gene's germline CDR1 is SGDLS and CDR2 YYNGEE. With V trimmed by 3 bases and J by 2 bases, 9 bases remained unmatched. The CDR3 region has the DNA TGTGCCAGCAGCGCAGACAGGGGCGACCTTAACACTGAAGCTTTCTTT. Translating it yields CASSADRGDLNTEAFF.

This chain uses TRBV6-9 with TRBJ1-1; the D is unclear. With 3 bases removed from V and 9 bases from J, the gap between germline ends came to 8 bases. In germline, CDR1 is MNHGY, CDR2 SVAAGI. There are 11 residues in the CDR3. CDR3 bases: TGTGCCAGCAGTTACGCCGAACAAGCTTTCTTT. Translating it yields CASSYAEQAFF.

The chain uses TRBV5-5 and TRBJ2-7; D not resolved. Trimming pared 4 bases from V and 5 bases from J, leaving 10 bases between. Germline lookup yields CDR1 SGHKS and CDR2 YYEKEE (reference sequence). The CDR3 runs 12 residues. This CDR3 reads CASSMTFHEQYF. The CDR3 coding sequence is TGTGCCAGCAGCATGACATTTCACGAGCAGTACTTC.

CDR3 sequence reads: CSASDRNEQFF. The CDR3 DNA reads TGCAGTGCTTCCGACCGAAATGAGCAGTTCTTC. The V gene is TRBV20-1, the J gene TRBJ2-1, with D unresolved. The CDR3 has 11 amino acids. Germline V gives CDR1 DFQATT, CDR2 SNEGSKA (reference sequence). Trimming stripped 5 bases from V and 7 bases from J, with 9 bases between.

The V gene is TRBV2, the J gene TRBJ2-3, with 15 bases that match TRBD2. V was pared by 5 bases and J by 1 base, with 4 bases of the junction left unmatched. The germline V gene encodes CDR1 SNHLY and CDR2 FYNNEI. The CDR3 is 17 amino acids. The CDR3 region has the DNA TGTGCCAGCAGTAGAGGACTAGCGGGGGGGGGCACAGATACGCAGTATTTT. Translated: CASSRGLAGGGTDTQYF.

DNA for the CDR3: TGTGCCAGCAGCTTAGGTCGGATGCGCAATCAGCCCCAGCATTTT. It translates to CASSLGRMRNQPQHF. The rearrangement joins TRBV7-8 to TRBJ1-5, with D unclear. Germline V lookup: CDR1 SGHVS, CDR2 FQNEAQ. The CDR3 sequence is 15 residues long. Trimming removed 1 base from V and 2 bases from J, with 9 bases in between. The variable domain in full, completed from reference TRBV7-8 and TRBJ1-5, reads GAGVSQSPRYKVAKRGQDVALRCDPISGHVSLFWYQQALGQGPEFLTYFQNEAQLDKSGLPSDRFFAERPEGSVSTLKIQRTQQEDSAVYLCASSLGRMRNQPQHFGDGTRLSIL.

The rearrangement joins TRBV7-2 to TRBJ1-6, with 8 bases lining up with TRBD1. The CDR3 loop spans 15 amino acids. The V gene's germline CDR1 is SGHTA and CDR2 FQGNSA. The trim removed 2 bases at V and 5 bases at J, leaving 2 bases unmatched. CDR3 sequence (DNA): TGTGCCAGCAGCTTAAGGGGACAGGATAATTCACCCCTCCACTTT. This translates into CASSLRGQDNSPLHF.

The chain carries TRBV6-1 and TRBJ1-5; no firm D call. V was shortened by 4 bases and J by 5 bases, with 12 bases between the two germline ends. Germline V gene lookup returns CDR1 MNHNS and CDR2 SASEGT. The CDR3 length is 14 residues. The CDR3 here is CASSARGEDQPQHF. The CDR3 nucleotides are TGTGCCAGCAGTGCGCGAGGAGAGGATCAGCCCCAGCATTTT.

The chain uses TRBV7-9 and TRBJ2-7; no definite D call. Germline V gives CDR1 SEHNR, CDR2 FQNEAQ (reference sequence). The germline V and J ends were trimmed by 1 base and 2 bases, with 12 bases remaining between them. The CDR3 loop spans 15 amino acids. DNA for the CDR3: TGTGCCAGCAGCTTAGGCCGGGTCGAGACCTACGAGCAGTACTTC. It specifies CASSLGRVETYEQYF.

Written as DNA, the CDR3 is TGTGCCGGACGGGAGACGTCGGGCTACAATGAGCAGTTCTTC. Translating it yields CAGRETSGYNEQFF. The rearrangement joins TRBV30 to TRBJ2-1; maybe TRBD2 (6 bases). This CDR3 is 14 amino acids long. Trimming left V 8 bases short and J 3 bases short, with 17 bases between. Germline V CDR1 and CDR2: GTSNPN, SVGIG (reference sequence).

This chain connects TRBV6-5 to TRBJ1-4, with TRBD1 identical over 8 bases. The CDR3 contains 13 residues. CDR1 is MNHEY, CDR2 SVGAGI, per germline. Unmatched junction bases numbered 4, after V lost 8 bases and J lost 5 bases. This chain's CDR3 is CASSDRGNEKLFF. DNA for the CDR3: TGTGCCAGCTCCGACAGGGGAAATGAAAAACTGTTTTTT.

The gene calls are TRBV14 and TRBJ2-3; unclear D gene. Per germline, CDR1 SGHDN and CDR2 FVKESK. Trimming left V 5 bases short and J 2 bases short, with 17 bases between. CDR3 length: 16 residues. The CDR3 nucleotides read TGTGCCAGCAGCTCTGGGCAGACAATCCTCACAGATACGCAGTATTTT. Translated, it gives CASSSGQTILTDTQYF.

The gene calls are TRBV15 and TRBJ1-2; D is possibly TRBD1 (5 bases). Germline assignment: CDR1 LNHNV and CDR2 YYDKDF (reference sequence). There are 15 residues in the CDR3. Trimming stripped 0 bases from V and 4 bases from J, with 12 bases between. The CDR3 sequence is CATSRDGAGTYGYTF. The CDR3 nucleotides read TGTGCCACCAGCAGAGATGGGGCAGGGACCTATGGCTACACCTTC.

In its sample, this clone was seen a few times. CDR3 region: CASSMGGQIEAFF. The CDR3 nucleotides read TGTGCCAGTAGTATGGGGGGACAGATTGAAGCTTTCTTT. The chain has TRBV19 and TRBJ1-1, with 7 bases aligning to TRBD1. With V trimmed by 3 bases and J by 7 bases, 5 bases remained unmatched. This CDR3 spans 13 amino acids. Per germline, CDR1 LNHDA and CDR2 SQIVND (reference sequence).

The CDR3 is CASSTITAGRSRQGARETQYF. CDR3 coding DNA: TGTGCCAGCAGCACAATAACTGCCGGTAGGAGTCGACAGGGGGCAAGAGAGACCCAGTACTTC. The chain recombines TRBV28 with TRBJ2-5; the match to TRBD1 covers 10 bases. The germline V gene encodes CDR1 MDHEN and CDR2 SYDVKM. This CDR3 has 21 amino acids. Unmatched junction bases numbered 26, after V lost 6 bases and J lost 4 bases.

The V call is TRBV5-1, the J call TRBJ2-2; tentatively, D is TRBD1 (6 bases). This CDR3 has 15 residues. V was pared by 0 bases and J by 5 bases, with 11 bases between. Germline V gene sequence: CDR1 SGHRS, CDR2 YFSETQ. CDR3 DNA: TGCGCCAGCAGCTTGGGACAGGAGAGGACCGGGGAGCTGTTTTTT. Translated, it gives CASSLGQERTGELFF.

V gene TRBV18 combines with J gene TRBJ1-2, with D tentatively TRBD1 (5 bases). Trimming removed 3 bases at V and 4 bases at J, with 12 bases between. The CDR3 runs to 14 residues. CDR1 and CDR2 (germline): KGHSH, LQKENI. The CDR3 DNA follows: TGTGCCAGCTCACCCATGACAGCTTCCTATGGCTACACCTTC. Protein product: CASSPMTASYGYTF.

The gene calls are TRBV7-7 and TRBJ2-1, with a weak D call TRBD1 (6 bases). This CDR3 region has 14 residues. V lost 1 base to trimming and J lost 8 bases, with 12 bases between them. Germline lookup yields CDR1 SSHAT and CDR2 FNYEAQ (reference sequence). The CDR3 sequence: CASSLEAGVDEQFF. Here the CDR3 DNA reads TGTGCCAGCAGCTTAGAAGCAGGGGTTGATGAGCAGTTCTTC.

This chain connects TRBV6-6 to TRBJ2-3, with a tentative D call TRBD1 (5 bases). Between the trimmed V and J ends, which lost 2 bases and 2 bases, there was a span of 8 bases. Germline lookup yields CDR1 MNHNY and CDR2 SVGAGI (reference sequence). This CDR3 spans 14 amino acids. CDR3 amino acids: CASSYLGLTDTQYF. The DNA of the CDR3 is TGTGCCAGCAGTTACCTGGGGCTCACAGATACGCAGTATTTT.

The rearrangement joins TRBV27 to TRBJ2-1, with 11 positions matching TRBD2. The CDR3 length is 16 residues. Losses at the gene ends were 5 bases for V and 8 bases for J; bases not matched to a gene: 11. CDR1 MNHEY and CDR2 SMNVEV come from the germline V gene (reference sequence). The CDR3 loop is CASSASSSGRWYEQFF. In nucleotides, the CDR3 is TGTGCCAGCAGTGCCTCGTCTAGCGGGAGGTGGTATGAGCAGTTCTTC.

The chain links TRBV7-2 to TRBJ1-6; D is unresolved. With 7 bases removed from V and 4 bases from J, the gap between germline ends came to 11 bases. The CDR3 has 14 residues. Germline V gene sequence: CDR1 SGHTA, CDR2 FQGNSA. The CDR3 region has the DNA TGTGCCAGCACCCCAAGCGGATATAATTCACCCCTCCACTTT. It specifies CASTPSGYNSPLHF.

The chain combines TRBV5-5 with TRBJ1-1, with TRBD1 as a possible D gene (5 bases). Germline values: CDR1 SGHKS, CDR2 YYEKEE (reference sequence). The CDR3 runs 14 residues. The germline V and J ends were trimmed by 3 bases and 5 bases, with 14 bases remaining between them. The CDR3 region is CASSWGRQRTEAFF. The CDR3 region has the DNA TGTGCCAGCAGCTGGGGCCGACAGCGGACTGAAGCTTTCTTT.

The chain links TRBV19 to TRBJ1-5; a weak D match, TRBD1 (5 bases). Germline V CDR1 and CDR2: LNHDA, SQIVND (reference sequence). This CDR3 spans 15 amino acids. V gave up 4 bases and J gave up 6 bases, with 16 bases separating them. CDR3 sequence reads: CASSNMESGSQPQHF. In DNA form, the CDR3 reads TGTGCCAGTAGTAATATGGAGTCAGGGAGTCAGCCCCAGCATTTT.